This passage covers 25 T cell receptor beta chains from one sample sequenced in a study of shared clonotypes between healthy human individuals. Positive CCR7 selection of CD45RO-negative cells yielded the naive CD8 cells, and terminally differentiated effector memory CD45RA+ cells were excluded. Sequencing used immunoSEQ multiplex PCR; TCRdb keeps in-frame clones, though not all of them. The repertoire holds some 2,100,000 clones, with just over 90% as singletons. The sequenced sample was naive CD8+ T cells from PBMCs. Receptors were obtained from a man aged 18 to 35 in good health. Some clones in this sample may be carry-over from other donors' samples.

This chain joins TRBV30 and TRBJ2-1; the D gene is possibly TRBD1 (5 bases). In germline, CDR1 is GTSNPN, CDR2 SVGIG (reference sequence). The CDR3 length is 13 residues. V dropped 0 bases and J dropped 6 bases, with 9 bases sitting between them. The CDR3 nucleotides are TGTGCCTGGAGTGTATCACAGGTCAATGAGCAGTTCTTC. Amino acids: CAWSVSQVNEQFF. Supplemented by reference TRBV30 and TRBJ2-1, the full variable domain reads SQTIHQWPATLVQPVGSPLSLECTVEGTSNPNLYWYRQAAGRGLQLLFYSVGIGQISSEVPQNLSASRPQDRQFILSSKKLLLSDSGFYLCAWSVSQVNEQFFGPGTRLTVL.

In DNA, the CDR3 is TGTGCCAGCAGTCCCGAACTAGCGGGAGTTTCATACGAGCAGTACTTC. This codes for CASSPELAGVSYEQYF. The J gene is TRBJ2-7, the V gene TRBV27; 11 positions agree with TRBD2. The V and J ends lost 5 bases and 4 bases, in that order; junction bases with no gene match: 10. This CDR3 contains 16 residues. From germline, CDR1 is MNHEY and CDR2 SMNVEV (reference sequence).

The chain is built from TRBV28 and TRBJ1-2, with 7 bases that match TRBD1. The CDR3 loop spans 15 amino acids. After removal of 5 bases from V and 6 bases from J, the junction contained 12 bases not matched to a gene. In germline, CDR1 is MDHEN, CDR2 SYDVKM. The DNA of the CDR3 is TGTGCCAGCAGTCGGAGTCCGGGACAGATGAATGGCTACACCTTC. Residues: CASSRSPGQMNGYTF.

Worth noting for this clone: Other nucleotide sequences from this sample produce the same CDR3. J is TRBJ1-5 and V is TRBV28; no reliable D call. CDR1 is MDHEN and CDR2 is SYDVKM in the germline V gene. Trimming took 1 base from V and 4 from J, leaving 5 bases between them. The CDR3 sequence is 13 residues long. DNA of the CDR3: TGTGCCAGCAGTTTATTACAGAATCAGCCCCAGCATTTT. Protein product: CASSLLQNQPQHF.

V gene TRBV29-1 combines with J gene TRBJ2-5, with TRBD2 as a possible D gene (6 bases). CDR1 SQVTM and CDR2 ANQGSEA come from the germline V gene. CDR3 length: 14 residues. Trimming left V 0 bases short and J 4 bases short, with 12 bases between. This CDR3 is CSVEDQVGGETQYF. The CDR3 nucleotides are TGCAGCGTTGAAGATCAGGTGGGGGGAGAGACCCAGTACTTC.

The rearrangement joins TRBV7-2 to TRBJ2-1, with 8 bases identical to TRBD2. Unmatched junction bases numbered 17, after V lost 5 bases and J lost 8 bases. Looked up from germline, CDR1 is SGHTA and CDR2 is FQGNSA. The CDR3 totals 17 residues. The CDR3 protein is CASSADGPAGENDEQFF. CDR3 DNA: TGTGCCAGCAGCGCCGACGGTCCAGCGGGAGAGAATGATGAGCAGTTCTTC.

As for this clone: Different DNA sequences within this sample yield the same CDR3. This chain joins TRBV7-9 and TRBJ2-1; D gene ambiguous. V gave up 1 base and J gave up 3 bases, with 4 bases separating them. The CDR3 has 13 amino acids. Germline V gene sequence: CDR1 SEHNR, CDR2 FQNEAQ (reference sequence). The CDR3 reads CASSLDSYNEQFF. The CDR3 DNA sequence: TGTGCCAGCAGCTTAGACAGCTACAATGAGCAGTTCTTC.

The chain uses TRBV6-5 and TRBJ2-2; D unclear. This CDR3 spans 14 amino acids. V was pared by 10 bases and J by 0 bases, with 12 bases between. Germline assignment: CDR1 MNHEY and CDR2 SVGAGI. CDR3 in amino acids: CATRPNANTGELFF. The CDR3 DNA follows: TGTGCCACCCGACCCAACGCGAACACCGGGGAGCTGTTTTTT.

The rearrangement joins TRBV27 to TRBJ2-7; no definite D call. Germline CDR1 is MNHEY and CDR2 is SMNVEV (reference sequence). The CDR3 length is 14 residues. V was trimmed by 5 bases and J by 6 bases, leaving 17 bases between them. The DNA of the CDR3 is TGTGCCAGCAGTCGGTGGGAAAGAGTGGGCGAGCAGTACTTC. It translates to CASSRWERVGEQYF.

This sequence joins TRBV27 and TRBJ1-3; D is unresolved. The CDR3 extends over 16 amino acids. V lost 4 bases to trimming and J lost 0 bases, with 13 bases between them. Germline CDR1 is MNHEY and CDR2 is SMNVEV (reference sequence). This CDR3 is CASSSLDGSSGNTIYF. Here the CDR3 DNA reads TGTGCCAGCAGTTCCCTGGACGGGAGCTCTGGAAACACCATATATTTT.

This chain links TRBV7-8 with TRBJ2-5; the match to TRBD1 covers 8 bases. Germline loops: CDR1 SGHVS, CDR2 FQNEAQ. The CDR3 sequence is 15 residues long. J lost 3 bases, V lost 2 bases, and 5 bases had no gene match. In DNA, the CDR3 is TGTGCCAGCAGCTTAACCAGGGGGCCAAAAGAGACCCAGTACTTC. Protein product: CASSLTRGPKETQYF. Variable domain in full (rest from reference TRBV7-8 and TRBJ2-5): GAGVSQSPRYKVAKRGQDVALRCDPISGHVSLFWYQQALGQGPEFLTYFQNEAQLDKSGLPSDRFFAERPEGSVSTLKIQRTQQEDSAVYLCASSLTRGPKETQYFGPGTRLLVL.

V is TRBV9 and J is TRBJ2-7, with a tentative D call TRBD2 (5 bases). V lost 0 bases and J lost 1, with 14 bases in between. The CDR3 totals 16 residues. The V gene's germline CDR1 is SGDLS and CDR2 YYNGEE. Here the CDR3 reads CASSVATTRESYEQYF. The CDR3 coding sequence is TGTGCCAGCAGCGTAGCTACGACGAGGGAGTCCTACGAGCAGTACTTC.

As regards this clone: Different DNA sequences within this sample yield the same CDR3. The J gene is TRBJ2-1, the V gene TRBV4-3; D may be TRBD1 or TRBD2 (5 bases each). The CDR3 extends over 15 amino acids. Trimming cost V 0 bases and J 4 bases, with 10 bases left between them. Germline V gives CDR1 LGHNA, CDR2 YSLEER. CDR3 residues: CASSQDGGPYNEQFF. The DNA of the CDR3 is TGCGCCAGCAGCCAAGATGGGGGTCCTTACAATGAGCAGTTCTTC.

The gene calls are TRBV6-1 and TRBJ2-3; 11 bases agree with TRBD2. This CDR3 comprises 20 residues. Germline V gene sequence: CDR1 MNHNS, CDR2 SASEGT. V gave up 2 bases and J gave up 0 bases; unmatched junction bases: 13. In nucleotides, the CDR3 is TGTGCCAGCAGTGAACTTTTAGCGGGAGGGCCCTACCGTAGCACAGATACGCAGTATTTT. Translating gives CASSELLAGGPYRSTDTQYF.

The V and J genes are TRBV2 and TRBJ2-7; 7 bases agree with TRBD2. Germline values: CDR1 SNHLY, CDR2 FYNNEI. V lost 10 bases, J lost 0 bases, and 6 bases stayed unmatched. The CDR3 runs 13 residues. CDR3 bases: TGTGCCACTCTAGCGGATTCCTCCTACGAGCAGTACTTC. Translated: CATLADSSYEQYF.

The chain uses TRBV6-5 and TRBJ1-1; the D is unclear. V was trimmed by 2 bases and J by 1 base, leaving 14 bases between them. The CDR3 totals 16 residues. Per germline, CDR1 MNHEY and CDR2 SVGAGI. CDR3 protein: CASSYGSWTQNTEAFF. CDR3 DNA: TGTGCCAGCAGTTACGGTTCTTGGACCCAGAACACTGAAGCTTTCTTT.

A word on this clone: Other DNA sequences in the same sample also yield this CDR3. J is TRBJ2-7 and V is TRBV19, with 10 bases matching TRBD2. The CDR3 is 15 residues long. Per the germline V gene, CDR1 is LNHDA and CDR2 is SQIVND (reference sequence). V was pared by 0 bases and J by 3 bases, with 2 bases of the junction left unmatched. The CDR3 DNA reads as TGTGCCAGTAGTATAGATGCTAGCGGGAGCTACGAGCAGTACTTC. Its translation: CASSIDASGSYEQYF.

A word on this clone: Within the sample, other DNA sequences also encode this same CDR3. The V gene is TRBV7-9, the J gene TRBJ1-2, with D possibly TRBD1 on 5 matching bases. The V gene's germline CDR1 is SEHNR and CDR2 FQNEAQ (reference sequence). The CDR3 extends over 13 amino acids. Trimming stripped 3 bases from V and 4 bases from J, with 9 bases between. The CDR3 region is CASSFGGGYGYTF. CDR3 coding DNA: TGTGCCAGCAGCTTTGGGGGAGGCTATGGCTACACCTTC.

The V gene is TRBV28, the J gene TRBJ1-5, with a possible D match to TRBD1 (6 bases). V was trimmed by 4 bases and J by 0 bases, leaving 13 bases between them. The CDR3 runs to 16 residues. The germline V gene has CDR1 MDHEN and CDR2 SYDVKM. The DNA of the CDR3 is TGTGCCAGCAGTTCTCCCGGGACACGTAGCAATCAGCCCCAGCATTTT. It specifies CASSSPGTRSNQPQHF.

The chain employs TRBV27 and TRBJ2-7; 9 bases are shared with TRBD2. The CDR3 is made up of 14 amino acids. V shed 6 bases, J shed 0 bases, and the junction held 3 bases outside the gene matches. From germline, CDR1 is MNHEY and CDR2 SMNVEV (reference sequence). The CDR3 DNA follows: TGTGCCAGCAGCCGACTAGCGGACTCCTACGAGCAGTACTTC. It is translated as CASSRLADSYEQYF.

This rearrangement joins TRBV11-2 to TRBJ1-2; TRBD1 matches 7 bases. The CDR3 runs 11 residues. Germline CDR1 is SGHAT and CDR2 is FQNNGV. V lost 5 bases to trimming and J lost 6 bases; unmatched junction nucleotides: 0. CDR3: CASSQGDGYTF. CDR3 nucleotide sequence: TGTGCCAGCAGCCAGGGGGATGGCTACACCTTC.

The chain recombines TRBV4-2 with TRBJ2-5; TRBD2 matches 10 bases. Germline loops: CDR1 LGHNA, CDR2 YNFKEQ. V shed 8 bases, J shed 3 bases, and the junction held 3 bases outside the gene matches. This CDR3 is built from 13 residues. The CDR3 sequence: CASRLAGEETQYF. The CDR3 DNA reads TGTGCCAGCCGTCTAGCGGGGGAAGAGACCCAGTACTTC.

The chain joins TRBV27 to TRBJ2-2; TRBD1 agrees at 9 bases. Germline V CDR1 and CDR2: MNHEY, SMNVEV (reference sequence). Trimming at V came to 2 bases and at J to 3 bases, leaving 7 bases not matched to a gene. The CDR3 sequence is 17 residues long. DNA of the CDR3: TGTGCCAGCAGTTTAAGACGGGACAGGGAGGACACCGGGGAGCTGTTTTTT. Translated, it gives CASSLRRDREDTGELFF.

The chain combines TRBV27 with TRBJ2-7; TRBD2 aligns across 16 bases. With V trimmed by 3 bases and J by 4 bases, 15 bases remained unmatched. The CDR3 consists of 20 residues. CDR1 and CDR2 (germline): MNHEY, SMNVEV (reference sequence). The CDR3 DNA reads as TGTGCCAGCAGTTTGGAAGGGGCCGGGACTAGCGGGAGGGCCTTTTACGAGCAGTACTTC. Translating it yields CASSLEGAGTSGRAFYEQYF.

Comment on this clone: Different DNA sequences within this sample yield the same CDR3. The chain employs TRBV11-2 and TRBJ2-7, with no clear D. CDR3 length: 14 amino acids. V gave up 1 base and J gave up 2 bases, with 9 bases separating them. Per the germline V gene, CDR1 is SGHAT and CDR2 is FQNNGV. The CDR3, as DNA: TGTGCCAGCAGCTTAGTTCTAGGTGCCTACGAGCAGTACTTC. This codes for CASSLVLGAYEQYF.